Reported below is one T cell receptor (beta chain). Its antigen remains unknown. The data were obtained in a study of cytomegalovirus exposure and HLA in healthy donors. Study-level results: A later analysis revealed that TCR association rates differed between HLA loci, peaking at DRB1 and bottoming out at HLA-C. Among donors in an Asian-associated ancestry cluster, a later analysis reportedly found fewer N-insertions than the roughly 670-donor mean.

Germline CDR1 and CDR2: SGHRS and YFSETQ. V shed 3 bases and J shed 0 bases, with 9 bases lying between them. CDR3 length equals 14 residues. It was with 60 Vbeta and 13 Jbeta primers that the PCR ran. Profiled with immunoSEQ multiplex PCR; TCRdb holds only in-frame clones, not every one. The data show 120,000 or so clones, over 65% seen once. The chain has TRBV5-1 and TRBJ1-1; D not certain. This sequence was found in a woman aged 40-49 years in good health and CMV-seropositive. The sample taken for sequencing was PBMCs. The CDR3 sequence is CASSSLAMNTEAFF. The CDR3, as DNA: TGCGCCAGCAGCTCCCTAGCCATGAACACTGAAGCTTTCTTT.